The 15 T cell receptor beta chains below were found in one sample sequenced in a study of cytomegalovirus exposure and HLA in healthy donors (dated by TCRdb to about 2017). The library came from the immunoSEQ multiplex PCR assay. For the multiplex PCR, a mixture combining 60 forward primers for TCR Vbeta segments and 13 reverse primers for TCR Jbeta segments was used. Held by TCRdb, this immuneACCESS table contains in-frame sequences only and omits some clones. Under half of the omission traces to an unresolved V gene where checked; the cause of the rest is unknown. The sample table shows about 140,000 clones, and around 90% are seen once. The ten most abundant clones make up 0.5% to 0.65% of the sample. Sequences were obtained from PBMCs. The source of these receptors is a woman aged 35 to 49 in good health and CMV-seronegative.

V usage is TRBV2 and J usage is TRBJ2-7; 10 bases align to TRBD2. The CDR3 has 14 amino acids. CDR1 and CDR2 (germline): SNHLY, FYNNEI. The V gene end was trimmed by 7 bases and the J gene end by 0 bases; junction bases not matched to a gene: 3. The CDR3 DNA is TGTGCCAGCAAGGAGCGGGAGGGCTCCTACGAGCAGTACTTC. Encoded protein: CASKEREGSYEQYF.

V and J are TRBV6-5 and TRBJ1-2; perhaps TRBD1 as D (6 bases). The germline V and J ends were trimmed by 10 bases and 7 bases, with 13 bases remaining between them. Germline CDR1 reads MNHEY; CDR2 reads SVGAGI. This CDR3 has 11 amino acids. The CDR3 coding sequence is TGTGCCACCTTTTCAGGGGTTGGCTACACCTTC. This codes for CATFSGVGYTF.

The gene calls are TRBV5-1 and TRBJ1-2, with 10 bases identical to TRBD1. Per the germline V gene, CDR1 is SGHRS and CDR2 is YFSETQ. After removal of 0 bases from V and 9 bases from J, the junction contained 11 bases not matched to a gene. The CDR3 sequence is 16 residues long. The CDR3 reads CASSLGQGAPLLRYTF. CDR3 sequence (DNA): TGCGCCAGCAGCTTGGGACAGGGGGCCCCCCTGCTTCGCTACACCTTC.

The chain uses TRBV6-5 and TRBJ2-5; TRBD1 agrees at 10 bases. The V gene end was trimmed by 0 bases and the J gene end by 3 bases; junction bases not matched to a gene: 1. Germline assignment: CDR1 MNHEY and CDR2 SVGAGI. The length of the CDR3 is 15 residues. The CDR3 here is CASSYSGTGEETQYF. CDR3 coding DNA: TGTGCCAGCAGTTACTCCGGGACAGGGGAAGAGACCCAGTACTTC.

The chain joins TRBV28 to TRBJ2-1; 7 bases match TRBD2. CDR3 length: 15 residues. V lost 4 bases to trimming and J lost 3 bases; unmatched junction nucleotides: 6. The germline CDR1 and CDR2 sequences are MDHEN and SYDVKM. CDR3: CASSSLGGSYNEQFF. For the CDR3, the DNA is TGTGCCAGCAGTTCGTTGGGCGGGAGCTACAATGAGCAGTTCTTC.

The chain recombines TRBV19 with TRBJ2-1; the D gene is possibly TRBD2 (7 bases). This CDR3 has 18 amino acids. The ends were cut back, 2 bases at V and 5 bases at J, with 22 bases in the middle. In germline, CDR1 is LNHDA, CDR2 SQIVND (reference sequence). CDR3 in DNA: TGTGCCAGTAGTATATATGGGGGGGCGGTGTACTTGGACAATGAGCAGTTCTTC. This gives the protein CASSIYGGAVYLDNEQFF.

This chain links TRBV6-5 with TRBJ1-2; D ambiguous. V lost 5 bases to trimming and J lost 4 bases, with 11 bases between them. Per germline, CDR1 MNHEY and CDR2 SVGAGI. The CDR3 covers 13 residues. The CDR3 DNA reads as TGTGCCAGCAGTGAAAGGCGGAGCTATGGCTACACCTTC. Translation gives CASSERRSYGYTF.

The genes are TRBV2 and TRBJ2-1; TRBD2 might be the D (6 bases). The CDR3 runs 13 residues. The V gene's germline CDR1 is SNHLY and CDR2 FYNNEI. Trimming removed 5 bases from V and 7 bases from J, with 12 bases in between. The CDR3 loop is CASSRRGENEQFF. As DNA, the CDR3 is TGTGCCAGCAGTCGGAGGGGAGAGAATGAGCAGTTCTTC.

The V gene is TRBV6-5, the J gene TRBJ2-2; D call uncertain. Germline values: CDR1 MNHEY, CDR2 SVGAGI. The CDR3 loop spans 14 amino acids. Trimming left V 0 bases short and J 6 bases short, with 8 bases between. For the CDR3, the DNA is TGTGCCAGCAGTTACTCGAGTTCCTCCGGGGAGCTGTTTTTT. Translation gives CASSYSSSSGELFF.

This clone was found once. Here the CDR3 reads CAWSLSGSETQYF. As DNA, the CDR3 is TGTGCCTGGAGTCTTAGCGGGAGTGAGACCCAGTACTTC. The chain couples TRBV30 to TRBJ2-5, with 9 bases fitting TRBD2. This CDR3 is 13 amino acids long. The germline gives CDR1 GTSNPN, CDR2 SVGIG (reference sequence). The ends lost 2 bases at V and 5 bases at J; junction bases unmatched: 3.

The CDR3 DNA follows: TGTGCCAGCCGAGGAGGCGGGACTAGCGGGCAAGAGACCCAGTACTTC. Translation: CASRGGGTSGQETQYF. This chain connects TRBV19 to TRBJ2-5, with 12 bases fitting TRBD2. The junction had 10 bases not matched to a gene; V was cut back by 9 bases and J by 2 bases. The CDR3 extends over 16 amino acids. CDR1 and CDR2 from the germline V gene are LNHDA and SQIVND (reference sequence).

This chain connects TRBV6-1 to TRBJ1-1; 9 bases are shared with TRBD1. CDR3 length: 14 residues. The V gene end was trimmed by 0 bases and the J gene end by 4 bases; junction bases not matched to a gene: 0. Germline V gives CDR1 MNHNS, CDR2 SASEGT. CDR3 sequence reads: CASSEATGGTEAFF. Written as DNA, the CDR3 is TGTGCCAGCAGTGAAGCGACAGGGGGCACTGAAGCTTTCTTT.

The V and J genes are TRBV28 and TRBJ1-5; weak D call: TRBD1 (6 bases). The CDR3 contains 14 residues. Trimming pared 7 bases from V and 5 bases from J, leaving 15 bases between. Germline-derived CDR1 and CDR2 are MDHEN and SYDVKM. CDR3 DNA: TGTGCCAGCATGGGAGACAGGAATTATCAGCCCCAGCATTTT. It encodes CASMGDRNYQPQHF.

The chain employs TRBV9 and TRBJ2-2, with 9 bases lining up with TRBD2. Trimming removed 1 base from V and 1 base from J; junction bases left unmatched: 2. The germline gives CDR1 SGDLS, CDR2 YYNGEE. CDR3 length equals 16 residues. The CDR3 sequence is CASSVPTSGNTGELFF. CDR3 in DNA: TGTGCCAGCAGCGTACCGACTAGCGGGAACACCGGGGAGCTGTTTTTT.

This chain links TRBV11-2 with TRBJ1-2; the D gene is possibly TRBD1 (5 bases). CDR1 is SGHAT, CDR2 FQNNGV, per germline. The CDR3 has 13 amino acids. Between the trimmed V and J ends, which lost 1 base and 5 bases, there was a span of 8 bases. The CDR3 DNA reads as TGTGCCAGCAGCTTAGGACAGAGATATGGCTACACCTTC. It specifies CASSLGQRYGYTF.